The rows below give T cell receptor beta chains drawn from one sample of a study of spatial heterogeneity in lung cancer. MiXCR, applied by TCRdb to the 5' RACE reads, yields one record per CDR3 protein. The sample lists around 40,000 distinct CDR3 sequences; approximately 5.2% were seen once. The sample here was PBMCs, taken at surgery. The receptors shown here come from a female donor with early-stage non-small cell lung cancer. The CDR3 runs from the conserved cysteine through the conserved F or W. Each record gives: J gene, V gene, D gene, clone size, CDR3 protein, CDR3 DNA. A D gene is named only where the DNA matches it firmly. The size field is filled for only some rows; it gives once, few, many or a size class.

TRBJ2-7 | TRBV21-1 | - | many | CASSNWRGLPYEQYF | TGTGCCAGCAGCAATTGGAGGGGCCTCCCCTACGAGCAGTACTTC
TRBJ2-1 | TRBV28 | - | many | CASSSQGRGINEQFF | TGTGCCAGCAGTTCACAGGGAAGAGGAATCAATGAGCAGTTCTTC
TRBJ1-2 | TRBV20-1 | - | many | CSADTQEGTLYGYTF | TGCAGTGCCGACACACAAGAGGGGACCTTATATGGCTACACCTTC
TRBJ2-7 | TRBV5-1 | TRBD2 | many | CASSASVAGSDEQYF | TGCGCCAGCAGCGCGTCAGTAGCGGGGAGCGACGAGCAGTACTTC
TRBJ1-6 | TRBV7-8 | TRBD1 | few | CASSVQGASSYNSPLHF | TGTGCCAGCAGCGTACAGGGGGCGAGCTCCTATAATTCACCCCTCCACTTT
TRBJ2-7 | TRBV20-1 | - | - | CSAKSRDRTYEQYF | TGCAGTGCTAAATCGCGGGACAGAACCTACGAGCAGTACTTC
TRBJ2-1 | TRBV13 | TRBD2 | - | CASSFPSGGAREQFF | TGTGCCAGCAGCTTTCCTAGCGGGGGGGCTAGAGAGCAGTTCTTC
TRBJ2-5 | TRBV29-1 | - | many | CSVGPGLMETQYF | TGCAGCGTTGGTCCCGGTTTAATGGAGACCCAGTACTTC
TRBJ2-3 | TRBV5-1 | - | many | CASSFETVTDTQYF | TGCGCCAGCAGCTTTGAGACAGTCACAGATACGCAGTATTTT
TRBJ1-6 | TRBV4-1 | - | many | CASRGEGTGNGSPLHF | TGCGCCAGCAGGGGGGAAGGGACGGGGAATGGATCACCCCTCCACTTT
TRBJ2-1 | TRBV7-9 | - | - | CASSLTVGGEAYNEQFF | TGTGCCAGCAGCTTAACGGTCGGCGGGGAGGCCTACAATGAGCAGTTCTTC
TRBJ2-5 | TRBV30 | TRBD2 | many | CAWRREALGQETQYF | TGTGCCTGGAGACGGGAGGCTCTGGGCCAAGAGACCCAGTACTTC
TRBJ1-1 | TRBV6-5 | - | - | CASSYSGGGDTEAFF | TGTGCCAGCAGTTACTCAGGGGGTGGTGACACTGAAGCTTTCTTT
TRBJ2-6 | TRBV28 | - | many | CASSLRTSSGANVLTF | TGTGCCAGCAGTTTAAGAACTAGCTCTGGGGCCAACGTCCTGACTTTC
TRBJ1-2 | TRBV30 | - | many | CAWKSANYGYTF | TGTGCCTGGAAGTCTGCTAACTATGGCTACACCTTC
TRBJ1-1 | TRBV5-8 | - | many | CASSLRQKATEAFF | TGTGCCAGCAGCTTGAGGCAGAAGGCCACTGAAGCTTTCTTT
TRBJ2-3 | TRBV19 | - | many | CASTPTRLSGLDTQYF | TGTGCCAGTACCCCCACCAGGTTATCAGGGTTGGATACGCAGTATTTT
TRBJ1-3 | TRBV30 | - | many | CAYPSGNTIYF | TGTGCTTACCCCTCTGGAAACACCATATATTTT
TRBJ2-1 | TRBV27 | TRBD1 | many | CASSPQGDEQFF | TGTGCCAGCAGCCCTCAGGGGGATGAGCAGTTCTTC
TRBJ1-5 | TRBV2 | - | - | CASRANRVGNQPQHF | TGTGCCAGCAGAGCCAACAGGGTTGGCAATCAGCCCCAGCATTTT
TRBJ1-6 | TRBV20-1 | - | - | CSATQDSQVNSPLHF | TGCAGTGCTACACAAGACAGTCAGGTGAATTCACCCCTCCACTTT
TRBJ1-5 | TRBV7-2 | TRBD1 | few | CASSQEGQGVNQPQHF | TGTGCCAGCAGCCAAGAGGGACAGGGGGTCAATCAGCCCCAGCATTTT
TRBJ2-1 | TRBV19 | - | - | CASSLRNPYNEQFF | TGTGCCAGTAGTCTCCGAAACCCTTACAATGAGCAGTTCTTC
TRBJ2-1 | TRBV20-1 | - | - | CSAHRAEASSYNEQFF | TGCAGTGCCCACCGGGCAGAAGCCAGCTCCTACAATGAGCAGTTCTTC
TRBJ1-6 | TRBV3-1 | - | many | CASSQVTGYSPLHF | TGTGCCAGCAGCCAAGTAACAGGCTATTCACCCCTCCACTTT
TRBJ1-2 | TRBV7-9 | TRBD1 | - | CASSTGQNYGYTF | TGTGCCAGCAGCACGGGACAGAACTATGGCTACACCTTC
TRBJ1-5 | TRBV14 | - | many | CASSQAGENQPQHF | TGTGCCAGCAGCCAGGCAGGGGAGAATCAGCCCCAGCATTTT
TRBJ2-7 | TRBV4-2 | TRBD1 | medium-sized | CASSQVGTGPYEQYF | TGTGCCAGCAGCCAAGTAGGGACAGGGCCATACGAGCAGTACTTC
TRBJ1-4 | TRBV20-1 | TRBD1 | many | CSARDRTGNEKLFF | TGCAGTGCTAGAGACAGGACAGGGAATGAAAAACTGTTTTTT
TRBJ1-2 | TRBV3-1 | - | many | CASSQDHGRGYTF | TGTGCCAGCAGCCAAGATCATGGTCGGGGCTACACCTTC
TRBJ2-3 | TRBV12-3/TRBV12-4 | TRBD2 | many | CASSPAGRGGQSQYF | TGTGCCAGCAGCCCAGCCGGGCGGGGGGGTCAATCGCAGTATTTT
TRBJ1-5 | TRBV20-1 | - | many | CCVEGGSNQPQHF | TGCTGTGTCGAGGGTGGGAGCAATCAGCCCCAGCATTTT
TRBJ1-1 | TRBV24-1 | TRBD1 | many | CATGTGGDTEAFF | TGTGCCACCGGGACAGGCGGGGACACTGAAGCTTTCTTT
TRBJ1-2 | TRBV7-2 | - | few | CASSLEAFYGYTF | TGTGCCAGCAGCTTAGAGGCGTTCTATGGCTACACCTTC
TRBJ2-1 | TRBV7-9 | TRBD2 | many | CASSLTSGGYNEQFF | TGTGCCAGCAGCCTGACTAGCGGGGGGTACAATGAGCAGTTCTTC
TRBJ2-5 | TRBV2 | - | - | CASSELEETQYF | TGTGCCAGCAGTGAGTTGGAAGAGACCCAGTACTTC
TRBJ2-7 | TRBV7-9 | TRBD2 | many | CASSPKSRVAGGRHEQYF | TGTGCCAGCAGCCCCAAGTCCAGGGTAGCGGGGGGTCGGCACGAGCAGTACTTC
TRBJ1-3 | TRBV15 | - | many | CATSRDFDTIYF | TGTGCCACCAGCAGAGATTTTGACACCATATATTTT
TRBJ1-5 | TRBV6-2/TRBV6-3 | - | many | CASTRAAGNNQPQHF | TGTGCCAGCACCCGGGCGGCAGGGAACAATCAGCCCCAGCATTTT
TRBJ2-1 | TRBV11-2 | TRBD2 | medium-sized | CASSLVLAGGEQFF | TGTGCCAGCAGCTTAGTACTAGCGGGGGGAGAGCAGTTCTTC
TRBJ2-7 | TRBV20-1 | - | many | CSARTPSSSYEQYF | TGCAGTGCCCGGACTCCCTCAAGCTCCTACGAGCAGTACTTC
TRBJ2-3 | TRBV12-3/TRBV12-4 | TRBD2 | - | CASSLSGVLDTQYF | TGTGCCAGCAGCCTTAGCGGGGTATTAGATACGCAGTATTTT
TRBJ2-3 | TRBV7-2 | - | many | CASSLEGRGTDTQYF | TGTGCCAGCAGCTTAGAGGGACGGGGCACAGATACGCAGTATTTT
TRBJ1-1 | TRBV30 | - | many | CAWRAGGLYEAFF | TGTGCCTGGAGGGCTGGGGGACTTTATGAAGCTTTCTTT
TRBJ2-3 | TRBV24-1 | - | many | CATSGGFGRGEGSPDTQYF | TGTGCCACCAGTGGGGGGTTTGGCAGGGGCGAAGGGTCACCAGATACGCAGTATTTT
TRBJ2-3 | TRBV5-1 | - | few | CASSSSGGARADTQYF | TGCGCCAGCAGCTCATCCGGGGGCGCGAGGGCAGATACGCAGTATTTT
TRBJ2-5 | TRBV27 | TRBD2 | few | CASSFTSGLKTQYF | TGTGCCAGCAGTTTCACTAGCGGCTTGAAGACCCAGTACTTC
TRBJ2-3 | TRBV24-1 | TRBD1 | many | CATSDRTGNSTDTQYF | TGTGCCACCAGTGATCGGACAGGGAACAGCACAGATACGCAGTATTTT
TRBJ1-3 | TRBV4-1 | - | many | CASSHPGGASSGNTIYF | TGCGCCAGCAGCCACCCGGGGGGGGCATCCTCTGGAAACACCATATATTTT
TRBJ2-2 | TRBV7-6 | - | many | CASSLDLYGRTNTGELFF | TGTGCCAGCAGCTTAGATCTATACGGACGGACGAACACCGGGGAGCTGTTTTTT
TRBJ2-5 | TRBV11-1 | TRBD2 | few | CASSSRGAGQETQYF | TGTGCCAGCAGCTCGCGGGGGGCCGGACAAGAGACCCAGTACTTC
TRBJ1-6 | TRBV13 | TRBD1 | few | CASSLGDRVTYNSPLHF | TGTGCCAGCAGCTTAGGGGACAGGGTGACCTATAATTCACCCCTCCACTTT
TRBJ1-5 | TRBV5-6 | - | - | CASSFRHWESPQHF | TGTGCCAGCAGCTTTCGGCATTGGGAATCCCCCCAGCATTTT
TRBJ2-5 | TRBV28 | TRBD2 | medium-sized | CASSSYSGGGGFRYF | TGTGCCAGCAGTTCCTACTCTGGCGGGGGGGGGTTCCGGTACTTC
TRBJ1-1 | TRBV6-2/TRBV6-3 | - | many | CASSFGGSEAFF | TGTGCCAGCAGCTTCGGAGGTTCTGAAGCTTTCTTT
TRBJ2-4 | TRBV3-1 | - | medium-sized | CASSHSANIQYF | TGTGCCAGCAGCCATTCCGCTAACATTCAGTACTTC
TRBJ2-3 | TRBV7-9 | TRBD1 | few | CASSPGQGHHTDTQYF | TGTGCCAGCAGCCCCGGACAGGGCCACCACACAGATACGCAGTATTTT
TRBJ2-7 | TRBV7-9 | TRBD2 | many | CASSLTSGSSYEQYF | TGTGCCAGCAGCTTAACTAGCGGGAGCTCCTACGAGCAGTACTTC
TRBJ2-7 | TRBV5-4 | TRBD2 | many | CASSSTSGFSYEQYF | TGTGCCAGCAGCTCGACTAGCGGATTCTCCTACGAGCAGTACTTC
TRBJ2-7 | TRBV28 | - | - | CASSHRVPPYEQYF | TGTGCCAGCAGTCACAGGGTGCCACCTTACGAGCAGTACTTC